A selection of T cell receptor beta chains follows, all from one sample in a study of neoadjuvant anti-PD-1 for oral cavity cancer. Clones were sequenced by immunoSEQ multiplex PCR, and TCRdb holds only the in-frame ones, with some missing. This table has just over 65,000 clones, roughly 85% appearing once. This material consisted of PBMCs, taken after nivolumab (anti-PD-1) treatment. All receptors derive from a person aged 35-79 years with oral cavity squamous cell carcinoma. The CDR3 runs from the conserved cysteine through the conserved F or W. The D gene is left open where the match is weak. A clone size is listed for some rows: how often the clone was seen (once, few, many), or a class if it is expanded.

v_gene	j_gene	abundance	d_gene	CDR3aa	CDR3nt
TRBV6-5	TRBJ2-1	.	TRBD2	CASSSPSGSSYNEQFF	TGTGCCAGCAGTTCGCCTAGCGGGAGCTCCTACAATGAGCAGTTCTTC
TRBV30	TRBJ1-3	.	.	CAWVGGHSGNTIYF	TGTGCCTGGGTGGGTGGCCACTCTGGAAACACCATATATTTT
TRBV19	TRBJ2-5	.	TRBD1	CASSAPGQGWTQYF	TGTGCCAGTAGTGCACCGGGACAGGGGTGGACCCAGTACTTC
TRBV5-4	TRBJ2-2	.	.	CASAASNTGELFF	TGTGCCAGTGCCGCGAGCAACACCGGGGAGCTGTTTTTT
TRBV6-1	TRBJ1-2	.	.	CASSEPPRDGYTF	TGTGCCAGCAGTGAACCCCCCCGGGATGGCTACACCTTC
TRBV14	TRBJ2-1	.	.	CASSQDMSHPDLGNEQFF	TGTGCCAGCAGCCAGGACATGAGTCACCCTGATCTAGGCAATGAGCAGTTCTTC
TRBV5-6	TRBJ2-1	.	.	CASTLGVGNEQFF	TGTGCCAGCACCCTTGGGGTGGGTAATGAGCAGTTCTTC
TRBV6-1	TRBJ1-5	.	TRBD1	CASSERAGGFNQPQHF	TGTGCCAGCAGTGAAAGGGCAGGGGGTTTTAATCAGCCCCAGCATTTT
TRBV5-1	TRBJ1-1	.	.	CASSFSREVNTEAFF	TGCGCCAGCAGCTTTAGCAGGGAGGTGAACACTGAAGCTTTCTTT
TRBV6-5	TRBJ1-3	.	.	CASRVYEGGNTIYF	TGTGCCAGCAGGGTTTATGAAGGAGGAAACACCATATATTTT
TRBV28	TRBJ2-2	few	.	CASSIKDWTNTGELFF	TGTGCCAGCAGTATTAAGGACTGGACGAACACCGGGGAGCTGTTTTTT
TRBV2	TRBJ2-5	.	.	CASSEQSQETQYF	TGTGCCAGCAGTGAACAGAGTCAAGAGACCCAGTACTTC
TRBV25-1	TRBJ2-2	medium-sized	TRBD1	CASSGTGDTGELFF	TGTGCCAGCAGTGGGACAGGGGACACCGGGGAGCTGTTTTTT
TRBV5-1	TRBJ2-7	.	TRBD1	CASSSQGLEQYF	TGCGCCAGCAGCTCACAGGGGCTCGAGCAGTACTTC
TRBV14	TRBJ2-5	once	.	CASSQRPVSWETQYF	TGTGCCAGCAGCCAACGACCGGTCTCGTGGGAGACCCAGTACTTC
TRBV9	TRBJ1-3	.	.	CASSVATGGNTIYF	TGTGCCAGCAGCGTAGCTACGGGGGGAAACACCATATATTTT
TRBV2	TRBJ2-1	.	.	CASSGEPAGYNEQFF	TGTGCCAGCAGTGGGGAACCCGCTGGCTACAATGAGCAGTTCTTC
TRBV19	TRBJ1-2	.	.	CASSPALRGLGYGYTF	TGTGCCAGTAGCCCGGCCCTCAGGGGCCTTGGCTATGGCTACACCTTC
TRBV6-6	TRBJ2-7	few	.	CASGSYEQYF	TGTGCCAGCGGTTCCTACGAGCAGTACTTC
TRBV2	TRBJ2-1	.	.	CASIPQSPSSYNEQFF	TGTGCCAGCATCCCACAGTCCCCCAGCTCCTACAATGAGCAGTTCTTC
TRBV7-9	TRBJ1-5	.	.	CASSLEGSNQPQHF	TGTGCCAGCAGCTTAGAGGGAAGCAATCAGCCCCAGCATTTT
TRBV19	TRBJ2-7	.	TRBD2	CASGTSGEYEQYF	TGTGCCAGTGGGACTAGCGGGGAGTACGAGCAGTACTTC
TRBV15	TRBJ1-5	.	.	CATSRDRQGYQPQHF	TGTGCCACCAGCAGAGATCGTCAGGGGTATCAGCCCCAGCATTTT
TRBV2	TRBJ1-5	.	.	CASQGDFADNQPQHF	TGTGCCAGCCAAGGGGATTTTGCCGACAATCAGCCCCAGCATTTT
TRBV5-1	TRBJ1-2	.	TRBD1	CASSLLGETGYGYGYTF	TGCGCCAGCAGCTTGTTGGGGGAGACAGGGTACGGCTATGGCTACACCTTC
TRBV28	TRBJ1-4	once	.	CASSLKTGFNEKLFF	TGTGCCAGCAGCTTGAAAACAGGGTTTAATGAAAAACTGTTTTTT
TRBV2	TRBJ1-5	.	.	CASTRTENQPQHF	TGTGCCAGCACGAGGACAGAGAATCAGCCCCAGCATTTT
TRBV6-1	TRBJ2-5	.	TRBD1	CASSELSTGIARETQYF	TGTGCCAGCAGTGAGTTATCGACAGGGATCGCCCGAGAGACCCAGTACTTC
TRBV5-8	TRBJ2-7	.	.	CASSDGSGETSQEQYF	TGTGCCAGCAGCGACGGAAGCGGCGAAACTAGTCAGGAGCAGTACTTC
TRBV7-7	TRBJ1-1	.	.	CASSLGQNTEAFF	TGTGCTAGCAGCTTAGGGCAGAACACTGAAGCTTTCTTT
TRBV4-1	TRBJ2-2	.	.	CASSQAGAGSNTGELFF	TGCGCCAGCAGCCAAGCCGGGGCAGGGTCGAACACCGGGGAGCTGTTTTTT
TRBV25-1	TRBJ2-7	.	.	CASSGLTSYEQYF	TGTGCCAGCTCGGGACTCACCTCCTACGAGCAGTACTTC
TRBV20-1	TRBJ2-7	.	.	CSAPRTYEQYF	TGCAGTGCTCCGCGGACCTACGAGCAGTACTTC
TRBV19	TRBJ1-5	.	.	CASSINRGGPKSNQPQHF	TGTGCCAGTAGTATAAATCGGGGGGGACCAAAAAGCAATCAGCCCCAGCATTTT
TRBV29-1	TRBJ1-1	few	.	CSVEGGVVSEAFF	TGCAGCGTTGAAGGGGGCGTAGTCTCTGAAGCTTTCTTT
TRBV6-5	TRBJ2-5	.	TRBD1	CASSFRGSPETQYF	TGTGCCAGCAGTTTCAGGGGGTCCCCCGAGACCCAGTACTTC
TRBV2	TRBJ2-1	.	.	CASSPEVEQFF	TGTGCCAGCAGCCCCGAGGTTGAGCAGTTCTTC
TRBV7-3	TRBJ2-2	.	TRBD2	CASSQTSGNTGELFF	TGTGCCAGCAGCCAGACTAGCGGGAACACCGGGGAGCTGTTTTTT
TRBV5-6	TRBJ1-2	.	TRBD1	CASSGLQGTGFYGYTF	TGTGCCAGCAGCGGCCTCCAGGGGACAGGTTTCTATGGCTACACCTTC
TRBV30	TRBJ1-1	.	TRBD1	CAWSGGQAEAFF	TGTGCCTGGAGTGGGGGACAGGCTGAAGCTTTCTTT
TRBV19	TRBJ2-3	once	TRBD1	CASRKGAIDTQYF	TGTGCCAGTAGGAAGGGGGCAATAGATACGCAGTATTTT
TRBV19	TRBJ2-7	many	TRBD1	CASSILGQGGIYEQYF	TGTGCCAGTAGTATCCTTGGACAGGGTGGAATCTACGAGCAGTACTTC
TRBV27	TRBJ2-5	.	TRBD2	CASSPPSQLAGYQETQYF	TGTGCCAGCAGTCCCCCCTCCCAACTAGCGGGGTACCAAGAGACCCAGTACTTC
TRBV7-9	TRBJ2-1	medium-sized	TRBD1	CASSLVSGGEQFF	TGTGCCAGCAGCTTAGTATCAGGGGGTGAGCAGTTCTTC
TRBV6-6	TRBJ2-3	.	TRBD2	CASSRTSGQGTQYF	TGTGCCAGCAGCCGGACTAGCGGGCAGGGTACGCAGTATTTT
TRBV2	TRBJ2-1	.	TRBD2	CASSELAGGYNEQFF	TGTGCCAGCAGTGAACTAGCGGGAGGCTACAATGAGCAGTTCTTC
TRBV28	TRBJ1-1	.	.	CASSLGALAEAFF	TGTGCCAGCAGTTTAGGAGCTCTTGCTGAAGCTTTCTTT
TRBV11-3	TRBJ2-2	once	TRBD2	CASSFTPTSGNTGELFF	TGTGCCAGCAGCTTTACCCCAACTAGCGGGAATACCGGGGAGCTGTTTTTT
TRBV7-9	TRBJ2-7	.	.	CASSPIGGHEQYF	TGTGCCAGCAGCCCAATAGGAGGACACGAGCAGTACTTC
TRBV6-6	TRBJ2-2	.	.	CASSYHYTGELFF	TGTGCCAGCAGTTACCACTACACCGGGGAGCTGTTTTTT